This TCR beta chain was profiled in a study of regulatory T cells in long-lasting Graves disease. Study-wide results and caveats: It is possible that accuracy was reduced by the small size of the sample. There were preferences for TRBV28, TRBJ1-2 and TRBJ2-5 in persistent disease.

As to time point: persistent/refractory GD, antithyroid drugs over 5 years with positive TRAb. TCR sequences were obtained from RNA taken from PBMCs. Doctors identified Graves' disease using the American Thyroid Association guidelines. An endocrinology unit in Xi'an, China, supplied the patients. Details on this clonotype: Its antigen is unknown. No conserved phenylalanine or tryptophan is present at the end of the CDR3, so a read error is the likely explanation.

Building of the TCR beta libraries involved iRepertoire HTBI primers and Arm-PCR of CDR3 regions. From the multiplex PCR reads, TCRdb called clonotypes with MiXCR, one entry per CDR3 protein. Here the sample spans about 430,000 distinct CDR3 sequences, about 21% being singletons. The germline CDR1 and CDR2 sequences are MGHRA and YSYEKL. This CDR3 region has 14 residues. V was cut by 1 base and J by 2 bases, with 9 bases left in between. Source: peripheral blood mononuclear cells (PBMCs), taken when the disease was refractory, from a patient treated with antithyroid drugs. This clonotype originated in a female donor with Graves disease. V gene TRBV4-1 combines with J gene TRBJ2-7; D remains ambiguous. Here the CDR3 reads CASSQGTATYEQYS. The DNA of the CDR3 is TGCGCCAGCAGCCAAGGGACGGCGACCTACGAGCAGTACTCC.